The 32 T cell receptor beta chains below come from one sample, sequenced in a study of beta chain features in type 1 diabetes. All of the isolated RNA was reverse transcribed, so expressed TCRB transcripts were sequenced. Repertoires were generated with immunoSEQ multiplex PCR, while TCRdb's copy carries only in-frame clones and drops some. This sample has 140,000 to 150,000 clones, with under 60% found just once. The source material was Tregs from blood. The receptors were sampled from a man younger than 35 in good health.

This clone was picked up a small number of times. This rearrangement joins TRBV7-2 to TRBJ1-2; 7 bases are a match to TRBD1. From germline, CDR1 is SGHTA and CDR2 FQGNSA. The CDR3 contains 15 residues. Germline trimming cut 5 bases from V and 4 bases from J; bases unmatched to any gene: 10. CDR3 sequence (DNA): TGTGCCAGCAGCGCCCAGACAGGGCCCAGCTATGGCTACACCTTC. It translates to CASSAQTGPSYGYTF.

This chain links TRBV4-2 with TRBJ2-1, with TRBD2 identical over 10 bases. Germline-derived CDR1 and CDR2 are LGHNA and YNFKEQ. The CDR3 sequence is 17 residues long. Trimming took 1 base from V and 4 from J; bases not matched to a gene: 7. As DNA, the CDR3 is TGTGCCAGCAGCCAAGCTTGGACTAGCGGTACATACAATGAGCAGTTCTTC. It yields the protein CASSQAWTSGTYNEQFF.

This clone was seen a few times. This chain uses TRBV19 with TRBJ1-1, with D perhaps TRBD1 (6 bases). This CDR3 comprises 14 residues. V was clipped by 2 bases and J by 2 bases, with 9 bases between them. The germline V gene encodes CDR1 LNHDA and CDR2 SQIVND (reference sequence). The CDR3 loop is CASSISTGNTEAFF. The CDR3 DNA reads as TGTGCCAGTAGTATATCGACAGGAAACACTGAAGCTTTCTTT. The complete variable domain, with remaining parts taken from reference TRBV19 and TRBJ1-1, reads DGGITQSPKYLFRKEGQNVTLSCEQNLNHDAMYWYRQDPGQGLRLIYYSQIVNDFQKGDIAEGYSVSREKKESFPLTVTSAQKNPTAFYLCASSISTGNTEAFFGQGTRLTVV.

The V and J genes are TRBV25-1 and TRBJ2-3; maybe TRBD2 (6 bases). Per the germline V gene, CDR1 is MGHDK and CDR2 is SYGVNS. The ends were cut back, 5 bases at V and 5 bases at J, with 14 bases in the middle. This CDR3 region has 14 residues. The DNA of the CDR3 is TGTGCCAGCAGTCCTGGCGGGGCCGGAGATACGCAGTATTTT. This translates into CASSPGGAGDTQYF. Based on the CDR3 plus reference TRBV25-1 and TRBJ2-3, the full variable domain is EADIYQTPRYLVIGTGKKITLECSQTMGHDKMYWYQQDPGMELHLIHYSYGVNSTEKGDLSSESTVSRIRTEHFPLTLESARPSHTSQYLCASSPGGAGDTQYFGPGTRLTVL.

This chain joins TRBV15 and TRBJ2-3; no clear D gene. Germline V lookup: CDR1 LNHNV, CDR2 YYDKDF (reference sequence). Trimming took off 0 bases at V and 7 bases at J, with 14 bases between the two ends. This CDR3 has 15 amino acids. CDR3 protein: CATSRDPVSRNTQYF. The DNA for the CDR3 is TGTGCCACCAGCAGAGATCCCGTGAGCAGGAATACGCAGTATTTT.

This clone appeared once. The CDR3 sequence is CASSLMREDEQYF. As DNA, the CDR3 is TGTGCCAGCAGCTTAATGAGGGAGGACGAGCAGTACTTC. This chain links TRBV7-3 with TRBJ2-7; TRBD2 is a possible D gene (6 bases). Looked up from germline, CDR1 is SGHTA and CDR2 is FQGTGA. This CDR3 has 13 amino acids. V dropped 1 base and J dropped 5 bases, with 9 bases sitting between them.

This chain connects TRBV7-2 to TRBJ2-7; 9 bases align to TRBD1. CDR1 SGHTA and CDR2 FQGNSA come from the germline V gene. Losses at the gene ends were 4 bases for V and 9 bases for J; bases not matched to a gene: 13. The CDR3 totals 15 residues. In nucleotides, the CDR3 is TGTGCCAGCAGCTCATCGACAGGGGGTCGTTGGGGGCAGTACTTC. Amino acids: CASSSSTGGRWGQYF.

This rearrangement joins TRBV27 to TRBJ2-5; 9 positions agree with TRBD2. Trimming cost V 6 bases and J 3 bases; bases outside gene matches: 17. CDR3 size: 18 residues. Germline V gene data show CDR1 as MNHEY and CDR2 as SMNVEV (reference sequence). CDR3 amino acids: CASSYHDFSGGGEETQYF. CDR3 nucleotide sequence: TGTGCCAGCAGCTACCATGATTTTAGCGGGGGAGGAGAAGAGACCCAGTACTTC.

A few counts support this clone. CDR3 amino acids: CASSKLTGELFF. DNA of the CDR3: TGTGCCAGCAGTAAACTCACCGGGGAGCTGTTTTTT. This sequence joins TRBV6-6 and TRBJ2-2; D call uncertain. Germline V CDR1 and CDR2: MNHNY, SVGAGI (reference sequence). V lost 5 bases and J lost 4, with 5 bases in between. The CDR3 consists of 12 residues.

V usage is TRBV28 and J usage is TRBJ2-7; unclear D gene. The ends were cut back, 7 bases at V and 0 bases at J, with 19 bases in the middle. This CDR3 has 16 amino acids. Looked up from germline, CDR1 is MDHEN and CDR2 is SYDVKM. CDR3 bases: TGTGCCAGCAATTCCTATGTTCGGTCGAGCTCCTACGAGCAGTACTTC. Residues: CASNSYVRSSSYEQYF.

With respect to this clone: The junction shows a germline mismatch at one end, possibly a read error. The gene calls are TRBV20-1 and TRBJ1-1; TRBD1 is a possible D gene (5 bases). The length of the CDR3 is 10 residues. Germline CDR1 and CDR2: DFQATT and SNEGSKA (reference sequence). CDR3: CSAERMGLIF. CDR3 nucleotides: TGCAGTGCTGAACGTATGGGACTGATATTT.

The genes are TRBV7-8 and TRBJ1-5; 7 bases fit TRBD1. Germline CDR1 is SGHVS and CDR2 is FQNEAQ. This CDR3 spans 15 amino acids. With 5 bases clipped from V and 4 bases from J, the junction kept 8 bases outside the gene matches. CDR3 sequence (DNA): TGTGCCAGCAGCGGAACCGGGACAGTTAATCAGCCCCAGCATTTT. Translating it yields CASSGTGTVNQPQHF.

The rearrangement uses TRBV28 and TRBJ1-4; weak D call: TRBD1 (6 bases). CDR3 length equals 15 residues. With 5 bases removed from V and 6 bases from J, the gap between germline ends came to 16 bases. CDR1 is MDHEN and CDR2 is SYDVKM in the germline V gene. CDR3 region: CASSDTGLADEKLFF. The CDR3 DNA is TGTGCCAGCAGTGACACAGGGTTGGCGGATGAAAAACTGTTTTTT.

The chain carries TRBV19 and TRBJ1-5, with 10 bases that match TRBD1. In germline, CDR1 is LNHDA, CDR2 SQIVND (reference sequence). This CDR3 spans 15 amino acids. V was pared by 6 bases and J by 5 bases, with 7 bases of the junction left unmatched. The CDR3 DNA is TGTGCCAGTAGGAGCCCGACAGGGGGCTATCAGCCCCAGCATTTT. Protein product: CASRSPTGGYQPQHF.

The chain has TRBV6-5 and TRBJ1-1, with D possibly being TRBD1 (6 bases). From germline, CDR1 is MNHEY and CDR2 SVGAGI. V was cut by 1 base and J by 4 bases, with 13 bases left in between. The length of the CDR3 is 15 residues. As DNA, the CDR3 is TGTGCCAGCAGTTACTGGCCGGGGGGCAGCACTGAAGCTTTCTTT. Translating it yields CASSYWPGGSTEAFF.

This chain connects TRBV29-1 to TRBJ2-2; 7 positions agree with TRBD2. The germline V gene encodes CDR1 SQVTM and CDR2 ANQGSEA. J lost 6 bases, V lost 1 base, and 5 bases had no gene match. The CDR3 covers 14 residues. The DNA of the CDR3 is TGCAGCGTTGAAGTGGGCGGGGGATCCGGGGAGCTGTTTTTT. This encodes CSVEVGGGSGELFF.

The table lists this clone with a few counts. The CDR3 spells CAWSVLPGGYEQYF. CDR3 DNA: TGTGCCTGGAGTGTACTTCCAGGTGGTTACGAGCAGTACTTC. The rearrangement uses TRBV30 and TRBJ2-7; D unclear. V lost 0 bases to trimming and J lost 4 bases, with 13 bases between them. This CDR3 has 14 residues. Germline values: CDR1 GTSNPN, CDR2 SVGIG (reference sequence).

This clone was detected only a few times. Written as DNA, the CDR3 is TGTGCCAGCAGCCAAGACCCCGGGATCGGGCAGTTCTTC. This gives the protein CASSQDPGIGQFF. The chain links TRBV14 to TRBJ2-1, with a possible D match to TRBD2 (5 bases). The V end lost 0 bases, the J end lost 12 bases, and 12 bases lay between the germline ends. In germline, CDR1 is SGHDN, CDR2 FVKESK. The CDR3 consists of 13 residues.

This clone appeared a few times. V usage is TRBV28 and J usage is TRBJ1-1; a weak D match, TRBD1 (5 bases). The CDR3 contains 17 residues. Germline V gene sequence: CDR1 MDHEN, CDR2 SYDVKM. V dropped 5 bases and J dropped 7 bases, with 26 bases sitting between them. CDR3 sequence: CASSPKSPTVFFLEAFF. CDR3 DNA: TGTGCCAGCAGTCCGAAGAGCCCGACAGTATTTTTTCTTGAAGCTTTCTTT.

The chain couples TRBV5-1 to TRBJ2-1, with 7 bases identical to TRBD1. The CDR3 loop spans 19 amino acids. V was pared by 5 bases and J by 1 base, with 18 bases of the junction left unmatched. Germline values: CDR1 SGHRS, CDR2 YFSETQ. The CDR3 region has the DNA TGCGCCAGCAGTAGGGTGGCCCCGGGACAGTCGACTTCCTACAATGAGCAGTTCTTC. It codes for CASSRVAPGQSTSYNEQFF.

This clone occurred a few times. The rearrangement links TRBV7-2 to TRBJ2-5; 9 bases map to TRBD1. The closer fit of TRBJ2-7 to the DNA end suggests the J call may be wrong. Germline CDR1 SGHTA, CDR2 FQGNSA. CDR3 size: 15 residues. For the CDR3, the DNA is TGTGCCAGCAGCCTGACCGGGACAGGGCGTTACGAGCAGTACTTC. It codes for CASSLTGTGRYEQYF.

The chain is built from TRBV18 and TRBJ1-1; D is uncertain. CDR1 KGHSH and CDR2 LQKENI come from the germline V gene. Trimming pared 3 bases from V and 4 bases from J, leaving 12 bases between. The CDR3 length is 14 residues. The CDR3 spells CASSPRSSGTEAFF. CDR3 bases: TGTGCCAGCTCACCTCGATCCAGCGGCACTGAAGCTTTCTTT.

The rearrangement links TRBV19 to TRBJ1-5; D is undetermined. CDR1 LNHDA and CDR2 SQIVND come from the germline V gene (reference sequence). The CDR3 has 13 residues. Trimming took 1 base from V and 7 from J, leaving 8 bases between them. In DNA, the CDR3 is TGTGCCAGTAGTATAGCTGTGTTCCAGCCCCAGCATTTT. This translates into CASSIAVFQPQHF.

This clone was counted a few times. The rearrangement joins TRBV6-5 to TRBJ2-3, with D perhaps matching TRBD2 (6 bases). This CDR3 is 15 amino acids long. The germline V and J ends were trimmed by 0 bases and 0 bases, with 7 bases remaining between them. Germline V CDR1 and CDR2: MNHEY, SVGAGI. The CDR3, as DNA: TGTGCCAGCAGTTACTCTCTAGCGAGCACAGATACGCAGTATTTT. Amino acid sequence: CASSYSLASTDTQYF.

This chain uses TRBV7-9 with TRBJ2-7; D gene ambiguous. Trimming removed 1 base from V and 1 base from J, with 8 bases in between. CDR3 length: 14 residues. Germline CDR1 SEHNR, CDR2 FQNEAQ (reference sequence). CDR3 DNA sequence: TGTGCCAGCAGCTTAGAAGAGTATTCCTACGAGCAGTACTTC. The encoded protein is CASSLEEYSYEQYF.

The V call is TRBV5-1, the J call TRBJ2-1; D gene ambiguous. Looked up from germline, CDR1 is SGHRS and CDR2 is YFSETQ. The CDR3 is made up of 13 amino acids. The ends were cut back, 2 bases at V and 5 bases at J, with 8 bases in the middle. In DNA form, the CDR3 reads TGCGCCAGCAGCTTTCCAGCGAACAATGAGCAGTTCTTC. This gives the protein CASSFPANNEQFF. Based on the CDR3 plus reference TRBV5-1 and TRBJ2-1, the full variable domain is KAGVTQTPRYLIKTRGQQVTLSCSPISGHRSVSWYQQTPGQGLQFLFEYFSETQRNKGNFPGRFSGRQFSNSRSEMNVSTLELGDSALYLCASSFPANNEQFFGPGTRLTVL.

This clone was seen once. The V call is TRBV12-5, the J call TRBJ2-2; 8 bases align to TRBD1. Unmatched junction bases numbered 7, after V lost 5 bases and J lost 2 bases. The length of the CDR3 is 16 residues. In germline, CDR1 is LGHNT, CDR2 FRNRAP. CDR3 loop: CASGTGQGLNTGELFF. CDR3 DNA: TGTGCTAGTGGTACCGGACAGGGACTCAACACCGGGGAGCTGTTTTTT.

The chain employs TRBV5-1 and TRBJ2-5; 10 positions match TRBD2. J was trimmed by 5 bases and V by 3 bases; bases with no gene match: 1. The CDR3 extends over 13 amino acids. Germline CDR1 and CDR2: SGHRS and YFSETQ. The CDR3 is CASSSGLAETQYF. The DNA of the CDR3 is TGCGCCAGCAGCTCGGGACTAGCGGAGACCCAGTACTTC.

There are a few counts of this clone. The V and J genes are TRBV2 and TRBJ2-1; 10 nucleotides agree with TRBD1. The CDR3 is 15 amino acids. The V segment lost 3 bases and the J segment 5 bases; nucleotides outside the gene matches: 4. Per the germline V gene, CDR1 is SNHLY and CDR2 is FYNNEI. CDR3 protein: CASSDRDRGNNEQFF. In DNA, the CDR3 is TGTGCCAGCAGTGACCGGGACAGGGGCAACAATGAGCAGTTCTTC.

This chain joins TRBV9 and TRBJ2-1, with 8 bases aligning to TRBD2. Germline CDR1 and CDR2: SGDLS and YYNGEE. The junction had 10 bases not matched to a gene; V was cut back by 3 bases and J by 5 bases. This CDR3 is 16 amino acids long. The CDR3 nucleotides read TGTGCCAGCAGCGGGAGCGGGAGCTCATTTGACAATGAGCAGTTCTTC. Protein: CASSGSGSSFDNEQFF.

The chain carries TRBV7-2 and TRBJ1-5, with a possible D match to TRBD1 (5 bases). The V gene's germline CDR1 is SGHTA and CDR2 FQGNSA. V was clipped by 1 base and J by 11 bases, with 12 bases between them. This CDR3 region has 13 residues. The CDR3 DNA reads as TGTGCCAGCAGCTTAGATCAGGGATTTGCCCAGCATTTT. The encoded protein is CASSLDQGFAQHF.

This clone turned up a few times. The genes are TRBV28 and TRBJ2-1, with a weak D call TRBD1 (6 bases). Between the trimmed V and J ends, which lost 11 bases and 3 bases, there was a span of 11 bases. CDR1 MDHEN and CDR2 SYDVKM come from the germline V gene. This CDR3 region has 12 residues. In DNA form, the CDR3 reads TGTGCCGTACAGGGAGACTACAATGAGCAGTTCTTC. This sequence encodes CAVQGDYNEQFF.